This is a list of T cell receptor beta chains from one sample in a study of cytomegalovirus exposure and HLA in healthy donors. Clones were read by immunoSEQ multiplex PCR, and TCRdb kept only the in-frame ones, dropping some. The table records around 150,000 clones, about 96% of them present only once. Source material: PBMCs. The source is a young woman in good health and CMV-seronegative. Each CDR3 is given with its conserved first and last residue. The order of the fields is D gene, clone size, V gene, CDR3 length, J gene, CDR3 protein, CDR3 DNA. The D gene is left open where the match is weak. A row's size may be missing; if present it is once, few, many or a size class.

>-|-|TRBV19|15|TRBJ1-5
CASTPTPPGNQPQHF
TGTGCCAGCACCCCTACTCCTCCCGGCAATCAGCCCCAGCATTTT
>TRBD2|-|TRBV5-4|16|TRBJ2-1
CASSSLAGGPTDEQFF
TGTGCCAGCAGCTCACTAGCGGGGGGCCCAACCGATGAGCAGTTCTTC
>TRBD2|-|TRBV12-5|14|TRBJ2-7
CASGLAGSAYEQYF
TGTGCTAGTGGACTAGCGGGGTCAGCCTACGAGCAGTACTTC
>TRBD1|-|TRBV2|14|TRBJ1-5
CASSPGQAIQPQHF
TGTGCCAGCAGTCCGGGACAGGCCATTCAGCCCCAGCATTTT
>-|once|TRBV4-1|14|TRBJ1-2
CASSQEQGRFGYTF
TGCGCCAGCAGCCAAGAACAGGGTAGGTTTGGCTACACCTTC
>TRBD2|-|TRBV14|19|TRBJ2-1
CASSQVGLAVPSSYNEQFF
TGTGCCAGCAGCCAAGTCGGACTAGCGGTTCCGAGCTCCTACAATGAGCAGTTCTTC
>TRBD1|-|TRBV5-4|15|TRBJ2-7
CASSSGTADSYEQYF
TGTGCCAGCAGCTCCGGGACAGCCGACTCCTACGAGCAGTACTTC
>TRBD2|-|TRBV7-3|17|TRBJ2-6
CASSFLAGPAGANVLTF
TGTGCCAGCAGCTTTCTAGCGGGGCCGGCAGGGGCCAACGTCCTGACTTTC
>-|-|TRBV19|15|TRBJ2-1
CASSILSGRGGEQFF
TGTGCCAGTAGTATCCTGTCGGGTAGAGGGGGTGAGCAGTTCTTC
>TRBD1|-|TRBV5-1|15|TRBJ1-5
CASSPGTGMSQPQHF
TGCGCCAGCAGCCCGGGGACAGGGATGAGTCAGCCCCAGCATTTT
>-|-|TRBV2|17|TRBJ1-5
CASTRRGGFERNQPQHF
TGTGCCAGCACCCGACGCGGGGGCTTTGAGAGGAATCAGCCCCAGCATTTT
>TRBD1|-|TRBV5-1|16|TRBJ2-2
CASSLAGGAKSGELFF
TGCGCCAGCAGCTTGGCAGGGGGCGCAAAGTCCGGGGAGCTGTTTTTT
>TRBD1|-|TRBV5-5|16|TRBJ1-5
CASSAGGGGSNQPQHF
TGTGCCAGCAGCGCAGGGGGCGGGGGCAGCAATCAGCCCCAGCATTTT
>TRBD1|-|TRBV11-2|13|TRBJ2-7
CASSSTGAHEQYF
TGTGCCAGCAGCTCCACAGGGGCCCACGAGCAGTACTTC
>TRBD2|-|TRBV18|15|TRBJ2-7
CASSPGLAGDYEQYF
TGTGCCAGCTCACCCGGACTAGCGGGGGACTACGAGCAGTACTTC
>TRBD1|once|TRBV27|15|TRBJ2-7
CASSKAGGLIYEQYF
TGTGCCAGCAGCAAAGCAGGGGGCCTGATCTACGAGCAGTACTTC
>-|-|TRBV7-7|13|TRBJ2-7
CASSPLVGVEQYF
TGTGCTAGCAGCCCCCTCGTAGGGGTCGAGCAGTACTTC
>TRBD1|-|TRBV7-2|15|TRBJ2-7
CASSQRQGPRYEQYF
TGTGCCAGCAGCCAACGACAGGGACCTCGCTACGAGCAGTACTTC
>-|-|TRBV7-2|16|TRBJ2-7
CASSLAVGLLYYEQYF
TGTGCCAGCAGCTTAGCGGTAGGACTTTTGTACTACGAGCAGTACTTC
>TRBD1|-|TRBV4-2|16|TRBJ1-1
CASSQEGTGGRTEAFF
TGTGCCAGCAGCCAAGAGGGAACAGGGGGCCGGACTGAAGCTTTCTTT
>TRBD2|-|TRBV6-6|15|TRBJ2-7
CASTSTSGGAYEQYF
TGTGCCAGCACCTCGACTAGCGGGGGGGCCTACGAGCAGTACTTC
>-|-|TRBV12-5|13|TRBJ2-7
CASPFSVSYEQYF
TGTGCTAGTCCGTTTTCGGTCTCCTACGAGCAGTACTTC
>-|-|TRBV2|15|TRBJ1-2
CASSAGGAGVYGYTF
TGTGCCAGCAGTGCCGGGGGGGCGGGAGTCTATGGCTACACCTTC
>TRBD1|-|TRBV10-3|13|TRBJ2-7
CAINRDRAYEQYF
TGTGCCATCAACCGGGACAGGGCTTACGAGCAGTACTTC
>TRBD2|-|TRBV2|14|TRBJ2-5
CASRDLGGAETQYF
TGTGCCAGCAGAGACCTGGGAGGGGCGGAGACCCAGTACTTC
>-|-|TRBV18|15|TRBJ2-7
CASSPLRGISYEQYF
TGTGCCAGCTCACCCCTTAGGGGGATTTCCTACGAGCAGTACTTC
>-|-|TRBV29-1|15|TRBJ1-4
CSVEDTAGASEKLFF
TGCAGCGTTGAAGATACGGCAGGGGCTAGTGAAAAACTGTTTTTT
>TRBD1|few|TRBV4-3|15|TRBJ2-3
CASSQIEGATDTQYF
TGCGCCAGCAGCCAGATCGAGGGGGCGACAGATACGCAGTATTTT
>-|-|TRBV30|16|TRBJ1-1
CAWSPPRPGGNTEAFF
TGTGCCTGGAGTCCCCCCCGACCCGGGGGAAACACTGAAGCTTTCTTT
>TRBD2|-|TRBV20-1|11|TRBJ2-1
CSALVVAGQFF
TGCAGTGCTCTAGTAGTAGCGGGGCAGTTCTTC
>-|once|TRBV18|14|TRBJ1-5
CASSPGAVNQPQHF
TGTGCCAGCTCACCAGGGGCCGTCAATCAGCCCCAGCATTTT
>-|once|TRBV6-1|13|TRBJ1-4
CAISGQLNEKLFF
TGTGCCATATCCGGACAGCTTAATGAAAAACTGTTTTTT
>-|once|TRBV9|11|TRBJ1-1
CASSPAGEAFF
TGTGCCAGCAGCCCGGCGGGTGAAGCTTTCTTT
>-|few|TRBV2|12|TRBJ1-2
CASSVQGNGYTF
TGTGCCAGCAGTGTGCAGGGAAATGGCTACACCTTC
>TRBD1|-|TRBV6-1|15|TRBJ1-6
CASSHRTGGDSPLHF
TGTGCCAGCAGTCACCGGACAGGGGGAGATTCACCCCTCCACTTT
>TRBD1|-|TRBV28|13|TRBJ2-7
CASRRTGTYEQYF
TGTGCCAGCAGGAGGACAGGGACCTACGAGCAGTACTTC
>-|-|TRBV7-2|16|TRBJ2-7
CASSLGGGPISYEQYF
TGTGCCAGCAGCTTAGGGGGAGGACCAATTTCCTACGAGCAGTACTTC
>-|-|TRBV7-2|15|TRBJ1-5
CASSLLVGSNQPQHF
TGTGCCAGCAGCTTATTAGTCGGGAGCAATCAGCCCCAGCATTTT
>-|-|TRBV15|15|TRBJ1-2
CATSKRGGETGGYTF
TGTGCCACCAGCAAGAGGGGAGGTGAAACAGGAGGCTACACCTTC
>TRBD2|-|TRBV7-2|15|TRBJ2-2
CASSLREARVGELFF
TGTGCCAGCAGCTTACGGGAGGCCAGGGTGGGGGAGCTGTTTTTT
>-|-|TRBV9|15|TRBJ2-5
CASSPSGGEQETQYF
TGTGCCAGCAGCCCCTCAGGTGGGGAGCAAGAGACCCAGTACTTC
>TRBD1|-|TRBV7-6|15|TRBJ2-7
CASSLEGAVRYEQYF
TGTGCCAGCAGCTTAGAGGGGGCAGTACGCTACGAGCAGTACTTC
>-|-|TRBV2|15|TRBJ1-2
CATHERRQVSYGYTF
TGTGCCACCCACGAAAGGAGGCAGGTCTCCTATGGCTACACCTTC
>TRBD1|-|TRBV7-8|16|TRBJ1-1
CASRQNYRGPNTEAFF
TGTGCCAGCAGACAAAATTACAGGGGGCCCAACACTGAAGCTTTCTTT
>TRBD1|-|TRBV11-2|15|TRBJ1-1
CASRRLQGANTEAFF
TGTGCCAGCAGGCGTCTTCAGGGGGCGAACACTGAAGCTTTCTTT
>TRBD1|-|TRBV29-1|13|TRBJ1-5
CSIAGGFDQPQHF
TGCAGCATCGCAGGGGGCTTCGATCAGCCCCAGCATTTT
>-|once|TRBV6-5|13|TRBJ1-5
CASSLSLNQPQHF
TGTGCCAGCAGTCTAAGTCTCAATCAGCCCCAGCATTTT
>TRBD2|-|TRBV5-1|15|TRBJ2-5
CASSEPGLARETQYF
TGCGCCAGCAGCGAGCCGGGACTAGCTAGAGAGACCCAGTACTTC
>-|once|TRBV6-5|13|TRBJ1-1
CAISGGGGTEAFF
TGTGCCATATCTGGGGGGGGAGGTACTGAAGCTTTCTTT
>TRBD1|-|TRBV5-1|15|TRBJ1-4
CASSPLGQGASELFF
TGCGCCAGCAGCCCCCTTGGACAGGGAGCGAGCGAACTGTTTTTT
>TRBD1|-|TRBV7-7|13|TRBJ2-7
CASSPGTGDEQYF
TGTGCTAGCAGCCCAGGGACAGGGGACGAGCAGTACTTC
>-|-|TRBV10-3|11|TRBJ2-1
CAISEADEQFF
TGTGCCATCAGTGAGGCGGATGAGCAGTTCTTC
>TRBD2|-|TRBV4-1|17|TRBJ2-3
CASSQDMTSGGADTQYF
TGCGCCAGCAGCCAAGACATGACTAGCGGGGGGGCAGATACGCAGTATTTT
>-|-|TRBV7-9|12|TRBJ1-2
CASSAEVGGYTF
TGTGCCAGCAGCGCCGAGGTAGGAGGCTACACCTTC
>-|-|TRBV11-2|12|TRBJ2-7
CASSLGGVEQYF
TGTGCCAGCAGCTTAGGAGGAGTCGAGCAGTACTTC